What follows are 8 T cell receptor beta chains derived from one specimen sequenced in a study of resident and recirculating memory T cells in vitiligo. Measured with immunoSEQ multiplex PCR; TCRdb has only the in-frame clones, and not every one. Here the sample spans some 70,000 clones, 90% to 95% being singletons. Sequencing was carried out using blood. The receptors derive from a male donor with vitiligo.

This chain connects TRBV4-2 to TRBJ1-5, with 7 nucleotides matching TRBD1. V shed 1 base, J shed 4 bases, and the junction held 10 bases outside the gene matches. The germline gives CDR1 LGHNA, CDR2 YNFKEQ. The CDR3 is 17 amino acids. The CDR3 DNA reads TGTGCCAGCAGCCAAGTTTTCGGGACAGCCGAAAATCAGCCCCAGCATTTT. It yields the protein CASSQVFGTAENQPQHF.

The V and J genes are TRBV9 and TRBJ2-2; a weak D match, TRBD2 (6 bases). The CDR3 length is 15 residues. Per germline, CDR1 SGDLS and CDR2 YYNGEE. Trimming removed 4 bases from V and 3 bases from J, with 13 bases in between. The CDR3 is CASSSGDLDTGELFF. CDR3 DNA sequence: TGTGCCAGCAGCTCCGGGGACTTAGACACCGGGGAGCTGTTTTTT. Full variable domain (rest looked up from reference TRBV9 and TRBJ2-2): DSGVTQTPKHLITATGQRVTLRCSPRSGDLSVYWYQQSLDQGLQFLIQYYNGEERAKGNILERFSAQQFPDLHSELNLSSLELGDSALYFCASSSGDLDTGELFFGEGSRLTVL.

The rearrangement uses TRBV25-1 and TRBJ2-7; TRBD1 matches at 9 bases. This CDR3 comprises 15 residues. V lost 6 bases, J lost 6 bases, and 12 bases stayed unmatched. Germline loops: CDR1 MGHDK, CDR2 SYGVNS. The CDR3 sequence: CASRGMVQGAREQYF. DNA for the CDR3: TGTGCCAGCAGAGGGATGGTACAGGGGGCCCGCGAGCAGTACTTC.

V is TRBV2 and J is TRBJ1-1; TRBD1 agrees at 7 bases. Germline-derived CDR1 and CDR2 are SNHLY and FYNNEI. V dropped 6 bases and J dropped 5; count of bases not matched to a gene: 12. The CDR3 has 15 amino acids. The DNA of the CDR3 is TGTGCCAGCAGGGCCCGACAGGGTAGGGCGACTGAAGCTTTCTTT. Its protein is CASRARQGRATEAFF.

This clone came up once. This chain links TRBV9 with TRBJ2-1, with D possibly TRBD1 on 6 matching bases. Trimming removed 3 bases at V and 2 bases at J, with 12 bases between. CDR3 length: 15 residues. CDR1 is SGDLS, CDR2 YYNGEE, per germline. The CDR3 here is CASSARDNPYNEQFF. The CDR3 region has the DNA TGTGCCAGCAGCGCCCGGGACAACCCCTACAATGAGCAGTTCTTC.

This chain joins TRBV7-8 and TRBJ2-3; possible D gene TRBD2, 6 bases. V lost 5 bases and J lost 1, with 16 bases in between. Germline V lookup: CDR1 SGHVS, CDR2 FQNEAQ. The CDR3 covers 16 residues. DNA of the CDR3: TGTGCCAGCAGCCCGTTGTTACCGGGGGGCACAGATACGCAGTATTTT. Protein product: CASSPLLPGGTDTQYF.

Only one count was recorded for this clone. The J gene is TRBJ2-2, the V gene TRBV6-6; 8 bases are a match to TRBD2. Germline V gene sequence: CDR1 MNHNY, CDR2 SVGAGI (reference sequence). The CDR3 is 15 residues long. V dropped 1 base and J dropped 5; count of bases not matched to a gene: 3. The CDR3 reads CASSYLRGVTGELFF. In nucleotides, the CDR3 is TGTGCCAGCAGTTACTTGCGGGGGGTTACCGGGGAGCTGTTTTTT.

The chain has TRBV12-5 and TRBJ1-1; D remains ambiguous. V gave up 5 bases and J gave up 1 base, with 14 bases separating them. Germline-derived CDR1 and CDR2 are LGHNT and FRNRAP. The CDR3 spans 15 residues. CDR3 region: CASGAPIIGNTEAFF. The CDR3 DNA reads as TGTGCTAGTGGTGCCCCTATAATTGGGAACACTGAAGCTTTCTTT.